Listed below are T cell receptor beta chains from one sample, sequenced in a study of Graves' ophthalmopathy and Graves' hyperthyroidism. TCRdb ran MiXCR on the multiplex PCR reads and lists one entry per CDR3 protein. The table shows about 700,000 distinct CDR3 sequences, with just over 40% occurring only once. Sequenced sample: peripheral blood. These receptor sequences come from an adult man with Graves' ophthalmopathy. Each CDR3 is given with its conserved first and last residue. D genes are given only for firm matches. Clone size appears in some rows only: once, few, many, or a class for an expanded clone.

clone_size: many
j_call: TRBJ1-2
v_call: TRBV9
d_call: .
cdr3_nt: TGTGCCAGCAGCGTAGAAATGGACCAGAACTATGGCTACACCTTC
cdr3_aa: CASSVEMDQNYGYTF

clone_size: many
j_call: TRBJ1-2
v_call: TRBV27
d_call: .
cdr3_nt: TGTGCCAGCAGCCGGAGAGGGACGTACGGCTACACCTTC
cdr3_aa: CASSRRGTYGYTF

clone_size: .
j_call: TRBJ2-3
v_call: TRBV19
d_call: .
cdr3_nt: TGTGCCAGTAGTATAATGGCCACAGATACGCAGTATTTT
cdr3_aa: CASSIMATDTQYF

clone_size: .
j_call: TRBJ2-5
v_call: TRBV6-5
d_call: .
cdr3_nt: TGTGCCAGCTGTGGTAGCCCAGAGACCCAGTACTTC
cdr3_aa: CASCGSPETQYF

clone_size: many
j_call: TRBJ2-7
v_call: TRBV9
d_call: .
cdr3_nt: TGTGCCAGCAGCGTAGGAGGGGCAGCCTCCTACGAGCAGTACTTC
cdr3_aa: CASSVGGAASYEQYF

clone_size: many
j_call: TRBJ1-1
v_call: TRBV20-1
d_call: .
cdr3_nt: TGCAGTGCTAGACTGGCCTCCGAAGCTTTCTTT
cdr3_aa: CSARLASEAFF

clone_size: .
j_call: TRBJ1-5
v_call: TRBV16
d_call: TRBD1
cdr3_nt: TGTGCCAGCGGCTATTCAGACAGGGCGGGAAATCAGCCCCAGCATTTT
cdr3_aa: CASGYSDRAGNQPQHF

clone_size: many
j_call: TRBJ2-2
v_call: TRBV2
d_call: TRBD2
cdr3_nt: TGTGCCAGCAGAGGACTAGCGGGTACGGTCGGGGAGCTGTTTTTT
cdr3_aa: CASRGLAGTVGELFF

clone_size: many
j_call: TRBJ2-7
v_call: TRBV29-1
d_call: .
cdr3_nt: TGCAGCGTGCTTCTCTCCTACGAGCAGTACTTC
cdr3_aa: CSVLLSYEQYF

clone_size: many
j_call: TRBJ1-5
v_call: TRBV2
d_call: .
cdr3_nt: TGTGCCAGCGGTAATCAGCCCCAGCATTTT
cdr3_aa: CASGNQPQHF

clone_size: few
j_call: TRBJ1-1
v_call: TRBV6-1
d_call: .
cdr3_nt: TGTGCCAGCAGTGAGGACATGACCATGAACACTGAAGCTTTCTTT
cdr3_aa: CASSEDMTMNTEAFF

clone_size: .
j_call: TRBJ1-4
v_call: TRBV25-1
d_call: .
cdr3_nt: TGTGCCTGGAGTGCCTGGGGTCGTCCTGATGAAAAACTGTTTTTT
cdr3_aa: CAWSAWGRPDEKLFF

clone_size: many
j_call: TRBJ1-3
v_call: TRBV11-3
d_call: .
cdr3_nt: TGTGCCAGCAGCTTACAGGGGAGAGGAAACACCATATATTTT
cdr3_aa: CASSLQGRGNTIYF

clone_size: many
j_call: TRBJ2-5
v_call: TRBV2
d_call: .
cdr3_nt: TGTGCCAGCAGGAAAGGGGCGACGGGGTCCCAGTACTTC
cdr3_aa: CASRKGATGSQYF

clone_size: few
j_call: TRBJ1-4
v_call: TRBV12-3/TRBV12-4
d_call: .
cdr3_nt: TGTGCCAGCAGTCCGCCCGATGCAACTAATGAAAAACTGTTTTTT
cdr3_aa: CASSPPDATNEKLFF

clone_size: .
j_call: TRBJ2-7
v_call: TRBV10-2
d_call: .
cdr3_nt: TGTGCCAGCAGTTTTCATCCTACGGAGTACGGGCAGTACTTC
cdr3_aa: CASSFHPTEYGQYF

clone_size: many
j_call: TRBJ2-7
v_call: TRBV7-9
d_call: .
cdr3_nt: TGTGCCAGCAGCCAGGATTACCTCTACGAGCAGTACTTC
cdr3_aa: CASSQDYLYEQYF

clone_size: many
j_call: TRBJ2-7
v_call: TRBV3-1
d_call: .
cdr3_nt: TGTGCCAGCAGCCAAGGGGACTGGCGGTACTTC
cdr3_aa: CASSQGDWRYF

clone_size: .
j_call: TRBJ2-3
v_call: TRBV10-3
d_call: TRBD2
cdr3_nt: TGTGCCATCAGTGAGACTAGCGGGGAGAGATATACGCAGTATTTT
cdr3_aa: CAISETSGERYTQYF

clone_size: .
j_call: TRBJ1-3
v_call: TRBV20-1
d_call: .
cdr3_nt: TGCAGTGCGGGGGAGAGGAACACCATATATTTT
cdr3_aa: CSAGERNTIYF

clone_size: few
j_call: TRBJ1-3
v_call: TRBV6-1
d_call: .
cdr3_nt: TGTGCCAGCAGTGAAGTAGGGGTCACTGGAAACACCATATATTTT
cdr3_aa: CASSEVGVTGNTIYF

clone_size: once
j_call: TRBJ1-6
v_call: TRBV2
d_call: TRBD1
cdr3_nt: TGTGCCAGCAGTTCACAGGGGGGGCATAATTCACCCCTCCACTTT
cdr3_aa: CASSSQGGHNSPLHF

clone_size: .
j_call: TRBJ1-1
v_call: TRBV20-1
d_call: .
cdr3_nt: TGCAGTGCGCCCAGGAACAGGGTCGAGGTTTTT
cdr3_aa: CSAPRNRVEVF

clone_size: .
j_call: TRBJ2-7
v_call: TRBV29-1
d_call: .
cdr3_nt: TGCAGTGCTAGTGAGGACTATAGCTCCTACGAGCAGTACTTC
cdr3_aa: CSASEDYSSYEQYF

clone_size: .
j_call: TRBJ1-2
v_call: TRBV12-3/TRBV12-4
d_call: .
cdr3_nt: TGTGCCAGCAGTTTATATGGGGCCGTCGAGGGTGGCTACACCTTC
cdr3_aa: CASSLYGAVEGGYTF

clone_size: .
j_call: TRBJ2-5
v_call: TRBV10-3
d_call: .
cdr3_nt: TGTGCCAGCAGTCTAATCAGGGCCGGGCAAGAGACCCAGTACTTC
cdr3_aa: CASSLIRAGQETQYF

clone_size: many
j_call: TRBJ1-5
v_call: TRBV20-1
d_call: TRBD1
cdr3_nt: TGCAGTGCTAGTACGTCTCTCGAGACAGGGGGCAGTCAGCCCCAGCATTTT
cdr3_aa: CSASTSLETGGSQPQHF

clone_size: .
j_call: TRBJ2-7
v_call: TRBV6-1
d_call: TRBD1
cdr3_nt: TGTGCCAGTGCCGGGACAGGGGAAGGCGAGCAGTACTTC
cdr3_aa: CASAGTGEGEQYF

clone_size: many
j_call: TRBJ2-5
v_call: TRBV9
d_call: .
cdr3_nt: TGTGCCAGCAGCGTAGGGCCAGGGTGGAAAGAGACCCAGTACTTC
cdr3_aa: CASSVGPGWKETQYF

clone_size: .
j_call: TRBJ1-1
v_call: TRBV10-3
d_call: TRBD1
cdr3_nt: TGTGCCATCAGCGTTGTGCCGACAGGGAAGAACACTGAAGCTTTCTTT
cdr3_aa: CAISVVPTGKNTEAFF

clone_size: .
j_call: TRBJ2-3
v_call: TRBV7-9
d_call: TRBD2
cdr3_nt: TGTGCCAGCAGCCAAGCGGGGGGGCCCACAGATACGCAGTATTTT
cdr3_aa: CASSQAGGPTDTQYF